These 15 T cell receptor beta chains originate from one sample sequenced in a study of cytomegalovirus exposure and HLA in healthy donors. The PCR employed 60 Vbeta primers together with 13 Jbeta primers. Here immunoSEQ multiplex PCR was the method, and the copy in TCRdb shows in-frame clones only, minus some. This sample has 180,000 or so clones; 70% to 85% occur once, and the top ten carry 0.075% to 0.1%. Sequencing used PBMCs. The receptors here all came from a boy aged 2 to 9 in good health and CMV-seronegative.

V is TRBV6-6 and J is TRBJ1-6; maybe TRBD1 (5 bases). V was cut by 5 bases and J by 9 bases, with 14 bases left in between. Germline-derived CDR1 and CDR2 are MNHNY and SVGAGI (reference sequence). The CDR3 has 14 residues. Here the CDR3 reads CASSGVGLGSPLHF. DNA for the CDR3: TGTGCCAGCAGTGGGGTGGGGCTGGGTTCACCCCTCCACTTT.

This clone has a single count. The chain combines TRBV6-5 with TRBJ2-5, with 8 bases aligning to TRBD2. Trimming at V came to 0 bases and at J to 3 bases, leaving 6 bases not matched to a gene. CDR3 length: 16 amino acids. In germline, CDR1 is MNHEY, CDR2 SVGAGI. In DNA, the CDR3 is TGTGCCAGCAGTTACTCCCAGCGGGGGATAGAAGAGACCCAGTACTTC. Translated, it gives CASSYSQRGIEETQYF.

The chain recombines TRBV2 with TRBJ1-6, with D hard to call. The germline V gene has CDR1 SNHLY and CDR2 FYNNEI. The CDR3 has 12 amino acids. The germline V and J ends were trimmed by 5 bases and 9 bases, with 8 bases remaining between them. The CDR3 DNA follows: TGTGCCAGCAGTAACCGGGGTTCACCCCTCCACTTT. Translation: CASSNRGSPLHF.

The chain employs TRBV28 and TRBJ1-2; D perhaps matches TRBD1 (6 bases). The CDR3 contains 12 residues. Germline CDR1 MDHEN, CDR2 SYDVKM. Trimming removed 6 bases at V and 8 bases at J, with 13 bases between. In DNA, the CDR3 is TGTGCCAGCAGGCCCACAGGGAACGGCTACACCTTC. Amino acids: CASRPTGNGYTF.

In nucleotides, the CDR3 is TGCGCCAGCAGCCCCCTAACAGTGGCCTCCTACGAGCAGTACTTC. Translated: CASSPLTVASYEQYF. V gene TRBV5-1 combines with J gene TRBJ2-5, with D unresolved. TRBJ2-7 explains the end of the DNA better; the J call may be wrong. Germline CDR1 is SGHRS and CDR2 is YFSETQ. The CDR3 extends over 15 amino acids.

The rearrangement joins TRBV7-2 to TRBJ1-3; 7 nucleotides match TRBD1. This CDR3 contains 15 residues. With 4 bases clipped from V and 2 bases from J, the junction kept 5 bases outside the gene matches. Germline V gene data show CDR1 as SGHTA and CDR2 as FQGNSA. The CDR3 here is CASSSMGQPGNTIYF. The CDR3 nucleotides read TGTGCCAGCAGCTCAATGGGACAGCCTGGAAACACCATATATTTT.

This clone was picked up a small number of times. In the same sample, other DNA sequences code for this CDR3. The rearrangement joins TRBV29-1 to TRBJ1-2, with D perhaps matching TRBD1 (6 bases). This CDR3 is built from 12 residues. The germline CDR1 and CDR2 sequences are SQVTM and ANQGSEA. The ends were cut back, 7 bases at V and 0 bases at J, with 9 bases in the middle. The CDR3 region is CSAGQTNYGYTF. The CDR3, as DNA: TGCAGCGCGGGACAAACTAACTATGGCTACACCTTC.

The chain carries TRBV29-1 and TRBJ2-3; 12 nucleotides line up with TRBD2. This CDR3 spans 15 amino acids. CDR1 is SQVTM, CDR2 ANQGSEA, per germline. V was pared by 6 bases and J by 3 bases, with 7 bases of the junction left unmatched. This CDR3 reads CSVALAGGVTDTQYF. The CDR3 DNA follows: TGCAGCGTCGCACTAGCGGGGGGCGTAACAGATACGCAGTATTTT.

The rearrangement joins TRBV4-1 to TRBJ2-5, with 8 bases lining up with TRBD2. Germline loops: CDR1 MGHRA, CDR2 YSYEKL. V dropped 0 bases and J dropped 5; count of bases not matched to a gene: 5. The CDR3 contains 15 residues. Written as DNA, the CDR3 is TGCGCCAGCAGCCAAGATGCGGGGGGCGGGGAGACCCAGTACTTC. Translated, it gives CASSQDAGGGETQYF.

V and J are TRBV7-9 and TRBJ1-2, with TRBD1 as a possible D gene (6 bases). Germline CDR1 reads SEHNR; CDR2 reads FQNEAQ (reference sequence). The germline V and J ends were trimmed by 2 bases and 4 bases, with 8 bases remaining between them. This CDR3 contains 13 residues. The CDR3 bases are TGTGCCAGCAGCTTACAGGGGAGCTATGGCTACACCTTC. Its protein product is CASSLQGSYGYTF.

This clone appeared a single time. The chain employs TRBV9 and TRBJ1-6; D is uncertain. Germline assignment: CDR1 SGDLS and CDR2 YYNGEE. The CDR3 sequence is 16 residues long. Trimming shortened V by 2 bases and J by 8 bases, and 17 bases separated the two germline ends. CDR3 bases: TGTGCCAGCAGCGTTTCGCAGGTTTCTTGGGATTCACCCCTCCACTTT. This codes for CASSVSQVSWDSPLHF.

The V gene is TRBV6-6, the J gene TRBJ1-2; maybe TRBD1 (6 bases). Germline values: CDR1 MNHNY, CDR2 SVGAGI (reference sequence). The CDR3 totals 16 residues. V was shortened by 8 bases and J by 4 bases, with 23 bases between the two germline ends. DNA for the CDR3: TGTGCCAGCGCTCAACCGGGGGGGGGACAACTCTATGGCTACACCTTC. Its translation: CASAQPGGGQLYGYTF.

This sequence joins TRBV18 and TRBJ1-2, with 9 bases aligning to TRBD1. Germline V lookup: CDR1 KGHSH, CDR2 LQKENI. The V gene end was trimmed by 3 bases and the J gene end by 4 bases; junction bases not matched to a gene: 9. CDR3 length equals 16 residues. CDR3: CASSPYPGQGSYGYTF. For the CDR3, the DNA is TGTGCCAGCTCACCTTACCCGGGACAGGGTTCCTATGGCTACACCTTC.

V is TRBV7-9 and J is TRBJ2-1; the D is unclear. This CDR3 has 11 amino acids. Trimming pared 3 bases from V and 10 bases from J, leaving 7 bases between. Germline lookup yields CDR1 SEHNR and CDR2 FQNEAQ (reference sequence). CDR3 loop: CASSFGLEQFF. The CDR3 DNA follows: TGTGCCAGCAGCTTCGGTTTAGAGCAGTTCTTC.

About this clone: Other DNA sequences from this sample encode an identical CDR3 as well. The chain joins TRBV15 to TRBJ1-6; 8 positions match TRBD1. J was trimmed by 11 bases and V by 1 base; bases with no gene match: 10. The V gene's germline CDR1 is LNHNV and CDR2 YYDKDF (reference sequence). The CDR3 totals 16 residues. CDR3 nucleotide sequence: TGTGCCACCAGCAGAGGAGACAGGGGAAAAGGAACACCCCTCCACTTT. This sequence encodes CATSRGDRGKGTPLHF. The full variable domain, completed using reference TRBV15 and TRBJ1-6, is DAMVIQNPRYQVTQFGKPVTLSCSQTLNHNVMYWYQQKSSQAPKLLFHYYDKDFNNEADTPDNFQSRRPNTSFCFLDIRSPGLGDTAMYLCATSRGDRGKGTPLHFGNGTRLTVT.